This TCR beta chain was found in a study of shared clonotypes between healthy human individuals. Using immunoSEQ multiplex PCR, the repertoire was profiled, and TCRdb retains in-frame clones only, with some absent. The sample holds 2 million to 2.5 million clones; 95% are singletons and the top ten take around 0.13%. Regarding the study as a whole: In having few donors, the study represented limited genetic and exposure-history diversity. Larger estimated richness was generally seen in naive subsets than in memory subsets. Sampling was confined to blood; repertoires within tissues likely differ.

Germline V gene data show CDR1 as SGDLS and CDR2 as YYNGEE. V dropped 0 bases and J dropped 3 bases, with 13 bases sitting between them. The CDR3 is 15 amino acids. Points on this clone: The antigen is undetermined.

The study drew all its donors from Caucasian adults living in Nashville, Tennessee. The V call is TRBV9, the J call TRBJ2-7, with D maybe TRBD2 (6 bases). Sequenced material: naive CD4+ T cells sorted from blood. Sample subset: CD45RA+ positively selected. The sequence was obtained from a man aged 18 to 35 in good health. The CDR3 is CASSVGIGSGYEQYF. CDR3 bases: TGTGCCAGCAGCGTAGGGATTGGTAGCGGCTACGAGCAGTACTTC.